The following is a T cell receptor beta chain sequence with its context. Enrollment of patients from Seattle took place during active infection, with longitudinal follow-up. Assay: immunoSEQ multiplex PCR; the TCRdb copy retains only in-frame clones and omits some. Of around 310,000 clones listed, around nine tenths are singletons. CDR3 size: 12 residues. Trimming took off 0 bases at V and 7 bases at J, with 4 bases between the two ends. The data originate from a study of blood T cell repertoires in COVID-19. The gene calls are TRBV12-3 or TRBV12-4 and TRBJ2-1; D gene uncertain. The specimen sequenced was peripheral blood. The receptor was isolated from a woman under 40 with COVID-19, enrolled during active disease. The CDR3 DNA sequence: TGTGCCAGCAGTTTAGCAGCGAATGAGCAGTTCTTC. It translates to CASSLAANEQFF.